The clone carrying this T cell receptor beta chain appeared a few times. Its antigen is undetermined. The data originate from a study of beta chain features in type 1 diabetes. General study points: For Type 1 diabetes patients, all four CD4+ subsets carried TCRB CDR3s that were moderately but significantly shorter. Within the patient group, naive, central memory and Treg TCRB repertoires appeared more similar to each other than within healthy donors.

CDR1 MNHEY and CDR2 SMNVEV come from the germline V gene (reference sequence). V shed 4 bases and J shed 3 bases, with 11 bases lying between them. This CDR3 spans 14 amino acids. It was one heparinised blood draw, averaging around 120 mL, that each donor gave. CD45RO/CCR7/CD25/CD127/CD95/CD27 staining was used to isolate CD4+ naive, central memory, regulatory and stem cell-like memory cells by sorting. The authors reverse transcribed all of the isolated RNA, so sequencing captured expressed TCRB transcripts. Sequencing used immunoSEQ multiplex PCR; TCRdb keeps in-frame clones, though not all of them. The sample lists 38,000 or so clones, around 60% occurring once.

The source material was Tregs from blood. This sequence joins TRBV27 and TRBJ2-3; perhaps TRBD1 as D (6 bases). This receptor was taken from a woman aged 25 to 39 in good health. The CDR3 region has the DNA TGTGCCAGCAGTTCACTAAGGGGGACAGATACGCAGTATTTT. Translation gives CASSSLRGTDTQYF.